A selection of T cell receptor beta chains follows, all from one sample in a study of T cells in Graves' hyperthyroidism and ophthalmopathy. TCRdb re-called the multiplex PCR reads through MiXCR, storing one row per CDR3 protein. The profile shows around 300,000 distinct CDR3 sequences, roughly 19% of them singletons. Sequenced material: blood. These receptors all stem from a man over 45 with Graves' ophthalmopathy. Each CDR3 is given with its conserved first and last residue. Each record gives: D gene, V gene, J gene, clone size, CDR3 DNA, CDR3 protein. A D gene is named only where the DNA matches it firmly. Not all rows give a size; the values are once, few, many and, for expanded clones, a class.

-	TRBV2	TRBJ2-1	many	TGTGCCAGCAGTGAAACGGGCTCATCAAAGTTCTTC	CASSETGSSKFF
TRBD1	TRBV20-1	TRBJ2-3	many	TGCAGTGCTGGCCGGGACAGGGGGCTCGCAGATACGCAGTATTTT	CSAGRDRGLADTQYF
TRBD2	TRBV6-4	TRBJ2-7	once	TGTGCCAGCAGTGGCCCGGGTAGCGGGGATGGTTCCCTCACCTACGAGCAGTACTTC	CASSGPGSGDGSLTYEQYF
TRBD1	TRBV5-1	TRBJ1-1	many	TGCGCCAGCAGCACCGACAGGGTTGAAGCTTTCTTT	CASSTDRVEAFF
TRBD2	TRBV7-2	TRBJ2-2	few	TGTGCCAGCAGCTTAGATTCGGGCGGGAGGTCCGGGGAGCTGTTTTTT	CASSLDSGGRSGELFF
TRBD1	TRBV9	TRBJ2-7	-	TGTGCCAGCAGCGGAGGTTGGGGACAGGGGCTCTACGAGCAGTACTTC	CASSGGWGQGLYEQYF
-	TRBV11-2	TRBJ2-3	many	TGTGCCAGCAGCGCGAGGTGGAGTGATACGCAGTATTTT	CASSARWSDTQYF
-	TRBV3-1	TRBJ2-6	-	TGTGCCAGCAGCCCGCCAGGGGTGTCTGGGGCCAACGTCCTGACTTTC	CASSPPGVSGANVLTF
TRBD2	TRBV5-1	TRBJ2-1	many	TGCGCCAGCAGCCCCACCCCTGCGGGAGTTAATGAGCAGTTCTTC	CASSPTPAGVNEQFF
TRBD1	TRBV20-1	TRBJ1-1	many	TGCAGTGCTCACAGGGGCGCACCAATGAACACTGAAGCTTTCTTT	CSAHRGAPMNTEAFF
-	TRBV30	TRBJ2-7	-	TGTGCCTGGAGTGTAGCAAGATCCTACGAGCAGTACTTC	CAWSVARSYEQYF
-	TRBV15	TRBJ2-7	few	TGTGCCACCCGGAGGACTCCTTCCTACGAGCAGTACTTC	CATRRTPSYEQYF
TRBD1	TRBV5-1	TRBJ2-1	many	TGCGCCAGCCGTGTCGGGACAGGTTCCTACAATGAGCAGTTCTTC	CASRVGTGSYNEQFF